These 29 T cell receptor beta chains were all obtained from the same sample, sequenced in a study of T cells after yellow fever vaccination. TCRdb passed the 5' RACE reads through MiXCR, listing each CDR3 protein once. Of a few hundred thousand distinct CDR3 sequences in the sample, approximately 16% were seen once. The sequencing here drew on PBMCs, taken about 5 days after the first yellow fever vaccination. These receptors came from a man younger than 35 who received the YFV17D yellow fever vaccine.

This sequence joins TRBV20-1 and TRBJ2-3; no clear D. CDR1 is DFQATT, CDR2 SNEGSKA, per germline (reference sequence). V gave up 4 bases and J gave up 1 base, with 15 bases separating them. The CDR3 covers 15 residues. CDR3 DNA: TGCAGTGCTATCTCGGACGACTCTCGCACAGATACGCAGTATTTT. Its protein is CSAISDDSRTDTQYF.

This chain connects TRBV27 to TRBJ1-4, with TRBD1 matching 9 bases. V was pared by 11 bases and J by 4 bases, with 17 bases of the junction left unmatched. The germline CDR1 and CDR2 sequences are MNHEY and SMNVEV (reference sequence). This CDR3 has 17 amino acids. In DNA, the CDR3 is TGTGCCTCCCTCCGGGACAGGGAATTTCCAATTAATGAAAAACTGTTTTTT. Amino acid sequence: CASLRDREFPINEKLFF.

This clonotype was observed a few times. The rearrangement joins TRBV6-2 or TRBV6-3 to TRBJ1-2; a possible D gene is TRBD1 (6 bases). Trimming stripped 3 bases from V and 7 bases from J, with 18 bases between. Germline V gene data show CDR1 as MNHEY and CDR2 as SVGEGT. This CDR3 comprises 15 residues. The DNA for the CDR3 is TGTGCCAGCAGTTATCAGCCACACAGGGCTGGTGGCTACACCTTC. This encodes CASSYQPHRAGGYTF.

The table lists this clonotype with a few counts. The chain links TRBV3-1 to TRBJ1-6, with TRBD1 matching over 12 bases. The CDR3 spans 18 residues. Germline lookup yields CDR1 LGHDT and CDR2 YNNKEL (reference sequence). The V and J ends lost 5 bases and 1 base, in that order; junction bases with no gene match: 6. The CDR3 spells CASSSRDRGLSYNSPLHF. The CDR3 DNA is TGTGCCAGCAGCTCCCGGGACAGGGGGCTGTCCTATAATTCACCCCTCCACTTT.

This clonotype was seen only a few times. This sequence joins TRBV5-1 and TRBJ2-1, with D possibly matching TRBD1 (5 bases). This CDR3 contains 12 residues. Trimming shortened V by 7 bases and J by 3 bases, and 8 bases separated the two germline ends. CDR1 and CDR2 from the germline V gene are SGHRS and YFSETQ. CDR3 nucleotides: TGCGCCAGCGGGGCCGACTACAATGAGCAGTTCTTC. Translated: CASGADYNEQFF. The full variable domain, in which reference TRBV5-1 and TRBJ2-1 provide the parts outside the CDR3, is KAGVTQTPRYLIKTRGQQVTLSCSPISGHRSVSWYQQTPGQGLQFLFEYFSETQRNKGNFPGRFSGRQFSNSRSEMNVSTLELGDSALYLCASGADYNEQFFGPGTRLTVL.

The chain links TRBV7-6 to TRBJ2-1; TRBD1 agrees at 9 bases. J was trimmed by 3 bases and V by 4 bases; bases with no gene match: 4. The germline V gene encodes CDR1 SGHVS and CDR2 FNYEAQ. The CDR3 is 15 residues long. The CDR3: CASSSRDRVYNEQFF. CDR3 DNA: TGTGCCAGCAGCTCCCGGGACAGGGTCTACAATGAGCAGTTCTTC.

The chain is built from TRBV27 and TRBJ2-6; D perhaps matches TRBD2 (5 bases). The CDR3 is made up of 15 amino acids. Germline V gives CDR1 MNHEY, CDR2 SMNVEV (reference sequence). The germline V and J ends were trimmed by 2 bases and 1 base, with 6 bases remaining between them. The CDR3 DNA reads as TGTGCCAGCAGTTTAAGCGGTTCTGGGGCCAACGTCCTGACTTTC. Its translation: CASSLSGSGANVLTF.

This clonotype was detected a few times. The rearrangement uses TRBV11-2 and TRBJ2-5; the D is unclear. Germline V gives CDR1 SGHAT, CDR2 FQNNGV. The CDR3 length is 13 residues. The V and J ends lost 5 bases and 5 bases respectively, with 12 bases between them. The CDR3 bases are TGTGCCAGCAGCAAGACCCCGGCCGAGACCCAGTACTTC. It translates to CASSKTPAETQYF.

This clonotype has a count of ten or more. The rearrangement uses TRBV5-1 and TRBJ2-5; 7 positions match TRBD1. The V and J ends lost 0 bases and 5 bases, in that order; junction bases with no gene match: 4. The CDR3 covers 14 residues. CDR1 and CDR2 from the germline V gene are SGHRS and YFSETQ. CDR3 protein: CASSLVEGAETQYF. CDR3 nucleotides: TGCGCCAGCAGCTTGGTAGAGGGGGCTGAGACCCAGTACTTC.

The chain has TRBV12-3 or TRBV12-4 and TRBJ1-1; D gene uncertain. This CDR3 is 16 amino acids long. Deletions cut 7 bases from V and 4 bases from J, with 22 bases between. CDR3 bases: TGTGCCAGCACCGAGAGATGGACGGCCCCCTTCACTGAAGCTTTCTTT. Translation: CASTERWTAPFTEAFF.

A few counts support this clonotype. V is TRBV5-6 and J is TRBJ2-3; D call uncertain. The CDR3 runs to 15 residues. Germline CDR1 is SGHDT and CDR2 is YYEEEE. Trimming took off 1 base at V and 6 bases at J, with 15 bases between the two ends. DNA for the CDR3: TGTGCCAGCAGCTTGATCTACAAACCCTCGGATACGCAGTATTTT. Translation: CASSLIYKPSDTQYF.

The rearrangement joins TRBV4-3 to TRBJ1-2; D unclear. The V and J ends lost 0 bases and 6 bases respectively, with 17 bases between them. Germline V gives CDR1 LGHNA, CDR2 YSLEER. CDR3 length: 16 amino acids. DNA of the CDR3: TGCGCCAGCAGCCAAGATCTATACAGCGCCTCGGATGGCTACACCTTC. Its protein product is CASSQDLYSASDGYTF.

This clonotype came up a few times. The chain employs TRBV24-1 and TRBJ2-7, with a tentative D call TRBD1 (6 bases). The germline V gene has CDR1 KGHDR and CDR2 SFDVKD. The V end was cut by 0 bases, the J end by 3 bases, with 17 bases between. This CDR3 is 17 amino acids long. The CDR3 DNA follows: TGTGCCACCAGTGATTTGTCTGAGAACAGGGACGGCTACGAGCAGTACGTC. This encodes CATSDLSENRDGYEQYV.

This clonotype was found many times. The rearrangement uses TRBV6-4 and TRBJ2-3; unclear D gene. Germline V gene sequence: CDR1 MRHNA, CDR2 SNTAGT. The V gene lost 2 bases and the J gene lost 2 bases, with 5 bases spanning the gap. CDR3 size: 13 residues. The CDR3 nucleotides read TGTGCCAGCAGTGACGGGCCCACAGATACGCAGTATTTT. Amino acid sequence: CASSDGPTDTQYF.

This clonotype was seen only a few times. The V and J genes are TRBV6-1 and TRBJ1-1; 7 nucleotides match TRBD1. V lost 6 bases to trimming and J lost 6 bases; unmatched junction nucleotides: 22. Germline V CDR1 and CDR2: MNHNS, SASEGT. This CDR3 spans 18 amino acids. The CDR3 bases are TGTGCCAGCAGGCCGCTCACAGGGGATGGAGGGTATAGTCCTGAAGCTTTCTTT. This codes for CASRPLTGDGGYSPEAFF.

The chain employs TRBV6-1 and TRBJ1-2; D is ambiguous. Trimming removed 7 bases from V and 7 bases from J, with 25 bases in between. CDR3 size: 16 residues. Germline assignment: CDR1 MNHNS and CDR2 SASEGT. CDR3 sequence (DNA): TGTGCCAGCACCCCGGTCGTCGGGAGGTCCCATATTGGCTACACCTTC. Its protein is CASTPVVGRSHIGYTF.

The J gene is TRBJ2-3, the V gene TRBV24-1; D perhaps matches TRBD2 (6 bases). CDR1 and CDR2 from the germline V gene are KGHDR and SFDVKD. The CDR3 sequence is 14 residues long. The V end lost 5 bases, the J end lost 6 bases, and 14 bases lay between the germline ends. As DNA, the CDR3 is TGTGCCACCAGTGCACTAGCCTCGAGGGATACGCAGTATTTT. Residues: CATSALASRDTQYF.

The gene calls are TRBV20-1 and TRBJ2-2; D might be TRBD1 (5 bases). Between the trimmed V and J ends, which lost 7 bases and 0 bases, there was a span of 9 bases. Germline lookup yields CDR1 DFQATT and CDR2 SNEGSKA (reference sequence). The CDR3 totals 13 residues. The CDR3 loop is CSVKGTNTGELFF. CDR3 in DNA: TGCAGTGTTAAGGGGACGAACACCGGGGAGCTGTTTTTT.

V is TRBV4-1 and J is TRBJ1-3; TRBD1 agrees at 9 bases. Trimming removed 4 bases from V and 3 bases from J; junction bases left unmatched: 1. The CDR3 sequence is 14 residues long. The V gene's germline CDR1 is MGHRA and CDR2 YSYEKL. In nucleotides, the CDR3 is TGCGCCAGCAGCCGACAGGGGGGTGGAAACACCATATATTTT. Amino acids: CASSRQGGGNTIYF.

The V gene is TRBV6-5, the J gene TRBJ1-5; D remains unclear. The germline V gene encodes CDR1 MNHEY and CDR2 SVGAGI. There are 14 residues in the CDR3. V was shortened by 2 bases and J by 4 bases, with 9 bases between the two germline ends. The CDR3 sequence is CASSYAGRNQPQHF. CDR3 in DNA: TGTGCCAGCAGTTACGCCGGGAGGAATCAGCCCCAGCATTTT.

This clonotype was counted a few times. The genes are TRBV5-4 and TRBJ2-3, with D tentatively TRBD1 (6 bases). The CDR3 covers 14 residues. Germline-derived CDR1 and CDR2 are SGHNT and YYREEE (reference sequence). V lost 4 bases, J lost 0 bases, and 9 bases lay in between. The CDR3 DNA is TGTGCCAGCAGCCAACAGGGAAGCACAGATACGCAGTATTTT. The encoded protein is CASSQQGSTDTQYF.

The CDR3 nucleotides read TGCAGCGCCGCAGGGGTTCGGGGTCAGCCCCAGCATTTT. Its translation is CSAAGVRGQPQHF. The V and J genes are TRBV29-1 and TRBJ1-5, with a tentative D call TRBD1 (6 bases). The CDR3 length is 13 residues. Trimming removed 7 bases at V and 6 bases at J, with 16 bases between. Germline-derived CDR1 and CDR2 are SQVTM and ANQGSEA.

The rearrangement joins TRBV13 to TRBJ1-1; D ambiguous. There are 12 residues in the CDR3. Germline loops: CDR1 PRHDT, CDR2 FYEKMQ (reference sequence). Trimming stripped 6 bases from V and 7 bases from J, with 12 bases between. CDR3 DNA sequence: TGTGCCAGCAGGCACGGACGGATTGAAGCTTTCTTT. Amino acid sequence: CASRHGRIEAFF.

The chain recombines TRBV24-1 with TRBJ2-1, with TRBD2 identical over 9 bases. Germline CDR1 and CDR2: KGHDR and SFDVKD. Trimming cost V 11 bases and J 2 bases; bases outside gene matches: 9. The CDR3 is 15 amino acids. The CDR3 bases are TGTGCCATCGTCAAGACTAGCGGTCCCTACAATGAGCAGTTCTTC. Translating it yields CAIVKTSGPYNEQFF.

This clonotype was detected a few times. The chain links TRBV4-3 to TRBJ1-2; weak D call: TRBD1 (5 bases). The V gene lost 5 bases and the J gene lost 5 bases, with 12 bases spanning the gap. This CDR3 comprises 13 residues. Germline values: CDR1 LGHNA, CDR2 YSLEER. CDR3 loop: CASSEGRGYGYTF. DNA for the CDR3: TGCGCCAGCAGCGAGGGGAGGGGTTATGGCTACACCTTC.

This clonotype was seen more than once but under ten times. V is TRBV5-1 and J is TRBJ2-2; D may be TRBD2 (5 bases). This CDR3 has 15 amino acids. The germline gives CDR1 SGHRS, CDR2 YFSETQ. Deletions cut 1 base from V and 0 bases from J, with 7 bases between. CDR3 coding DNA: TGCGCCAGCAGCTTGAGGAGGACGAACACCGGGGAGCTGTTTTTT. Protein sequence: CASSLRRTNTGELFF. Combining the CDR3 with reference TRBV5-1 and TRBJ2-2 gives the whole variable domain KAGVTQTPRYLIKTRGQQVTLSCSPISGHRSVSWYQQTPGQGLQFLFEYFSETQRNKGNFPGRFSGRQFSNSRSEMNVSTLELGDSALYLCASSLRRTNTGELFFGEGSRLTVL.

This chain connects TRBV27 to TRBJ2-1, with 8 nucleotides matching TRBD2. The CDR3 extends over 12 amino acids. V lost 9 bases to trimming and J lost 4 bases; unmatched junction nucleotides: 2. Germline V gives CDR1 MNHEY, CDR2 SMNVEV (reference sequence). The CDR3 sequence is CASGLAYNEQFF. CDR3 sequence (DNA): TGTGCCAGTGGACTAGCTTACAATGAGCAGTTCTTC.

V usage is TRBV6-2 or TRBV6-3 and J usage is TRBJ1-5; no clear D. Per the germline V gene, CDR1 is MNHEY and CDR2 is SVGEGT. This CDR3 has 15 amino acids. V lost 7 bases, J lost 0 bases, and 13 bases lay in between. The CDR3 spells CASNGRMNSNQPQHF. DNA of the CDR3: TGTGCCAGCAATGGACGGATGAATAGCAATCAGCCCCAGCATTTT.

Only a few counts were recorded for this clonotype. V gene TRBV9 combines with J gene TRBJ1-1; TRBD1 matches 7 bases. The CDR3 totals 15 residues. Losses at the gene ends were 3 bases for V and 0 bases for J; bases not matched to a gene: 5. Looked up from germline, CDR1 is SGDLS and CDR2 is YYNGEE. For the CDR3, the DNA is TGTGCCAGCAGCGCTAGACAGGGAATGAACACTGAAGCTTTCTTT. Translating gives CASSARQGMNTEAFF.